Presented here are 8 T cell receptor beta chains from one specimen sequenced in a study of T cells in Graves' hyperthyroidism and ophthalmopathy. RNA transcripts yielded amplified TCR beta CDR3 regions. TCR CDR3 underwent first-round RT-PCR with the HTBI primer set. TCRdb reprocessed the multiplex PCR reads via MiXCR and lists one record per CDR3 protein. The table includes roughly 510,000 distinct CDR3 sequences, 40% to 55% detected once. Sequenced: peripheral blood or thyroid tissue (not recorded which). The receptors stem from an adult woman with Graves' disease, either hyperthyroidism or ophthalmopathy (not recorded which).

V and J are TRBV19 and TRBJ1-2; D ambiguous. With 9 bases removed from V and 12 bases from J, the gap between germline ends came to 26 bases. Germline CDR1 and CDR2: LNHDA and SQIVND (reference sequence). CDR3 size: 14 residues. The CDR3 region is CASSFSLGNAGHTF. The CDR3 nucleotides read TGTGCCAGCAGTTTTTCCCTTGGAAATGCGGGCCACACCTTC.

The chain employs TRBV2 and TRBJ1-6, with D perhaps matching TRBD1 (6 bases). CDR1 SNHLY and CDR2 FYNNEI come from the germline V gene. Trimming pared 4 bases from V and 10 bases from J, leaving 11 bases between. This CDR3 spans 13 amino acids. The CDR3 here is CASSARGRSPLHF. In DNA, the CDR3 is TGTGCCAGCAGTGCCAGGGGACGCTCACCCCTCCACTTT.

This clonotype was found a few times. J is TRBJ1-3 and V is TRBV29-1; no reliable D call. This CDR3 contains 13 residues. Germline V lookup: CDR1 SQVTM, CDR2 ANQGSEA. V dropped 4 bases and J dropped 2 bases, with 9 bases sitting between them. DNA for the CDR3: TGCAGCGTTGGTGGGCAGCCTGGAAACACCATATATTTT. Translated: CSVGGQPGNTIYF.

This sequence joins TRBV7-9 and TRBJ2-2; possible D gene TRBD2, 6 bases. V dropped 5 bases and J dropped 5 bases, with 15 bases sitting between them. The germline V gene encodes CDR1 SEHNR and CDR2 FQNEAQ (reference sequence). This CDR3 comprises 15 residues. Written as DNA, the CDR3 is TGTGCCAGCAGCCCACAGACGGGGAGGACCGGGGAGCTGTTTTTT. As protein: CASSPQTGRTGELFF. Variable domain in full (rest from reference TRBV7-9 and TRBJ2-2): DTGVSQNPRHKITKRGQNVTFRCDPISEHNRLYWYRQTLGQGPEFLTYFQNEAQLEKSRLLSDRFSAERPKGSFSTLEIQRTEQGDSAMYLCASSPQTGRTGELFFGEGSRLTVL.

This clonotype was observed once. A much larger clone lies one base from this, so it may be a read error. The genes are TRBV28 and TRBJ1-1; D remains ambiguous. Germline lookup yields CDR1 MDHEN and CDR2 SYDVKM. This CDR3 has 14 amino acids. In nucleotides, the CDR3 is TGTGCCAGTACCCCGCACAGCTTGAACACTGAAGCTTCCTTT. It specifies CASTPHSLNTEASF.

The chain joins TRBV20-1 to TRBJ2-5, with 10 bases aligning to TRBD1. The CDR3 covers 15 residues. The J segment lost 1 base and the V segment lost 3 bases, leaving 5 bases of the junction unmatched. From germline, CDR1 is DFQATT and CDR2 SNEGSKA (reference sequence). CDR3 region: CSASWDRGSQETQYF. The CDR3 DNA sequence: TGCAGTGCTAGTTGGGACAGGGGAAGCCAAGAGACCCAGTACTTC.

In the case of this clonotype: Its ends do not fully match the called genes, so a read error is possible. The V call is TRBV7-6, the J call TRBJ1-2; D perhaps matches TRBD1 (6 bases). Per the germline V gene, CDR1 is SGHVS and CDR2 is FNYEAQ. The CDR3 extends over 14 amino acids. The CDR3 bases are TGCGCCAGCGGTTTAGGGGGAATCGGCTATGGCTACACCTTC. Its protein is CASGLGGIGYGYTF.

In its sample, this clonotype was seen many times. The chain joins TRBV20-1 to TRBJ2-7, with 9 positions matching TRBD1. In germline, CDR1 is DFQATT, CDR2 SNEGSKA (reference sequence). The CDR3 has 13 amino acids. The V and J ends lost 6 bases and 3 bases, in that order; junction bases with no gene match: 6. CDR3 protein: CSAGTGNFYEQYF. CDR3 in DNA: TGCAGTGCGGGGACAGGGAATTTCTACGAGCAGTACTTC.